Shown below are 29 T cell receptor beta chains from a single sample sequenced in a study of cytomegalovirus exposure and HLA in healthy donors. PCR employed 60 Vbeta and 13 Jbeta primers. Repertoires were generated with immunoSEQ multiplex PCR, while TCRdb's copy carries only in-frame clones and drops some. The sample holds 150,000 to 200,000 clones, roughly 65% seen once. The sequencing input was PBMCs. The receptors were sampled from a man younger than 30 in good health and CMV-seropositive.

The V gene is TRBV5-1, the J gene TRBJ2-6; D perhaps matches TRBD2 (6 bases). The V and J ends lost 7 bases and 0 bases respectively, with 8 bases between them. Per germline, CDR1 SGHRS and CDR2 YFSETQ. The CDR3 extends over 14 amino acids. CDR3 bases: TGCGCCAGCTTCGGGGGCTCTGGGGCCAACGTCCTGACTTTC. Protein: CASFGGSGANVLTF.

V usage is TRBV5-1 and J usage is TRBJ2-1; 14 nucleotides align to TRBD2. The CDR3 covers 16 residues. Germline CDR1 reads SGHRS; CDR2 reads YFSETQ. Trimming took 3 bases from V and 4 from J; bases not matched to a gene: 3. The CDR3 is CASSSGLAGAYNEQFF. The CDR3, as DNA: TGCGCCAGCAGCTCGGGACTAGCGGGAGCTTACAATGAGCAGTTCTTC.

The chain joins TRBV13 to TRBJ2-5; 15 bases are shared with TRBD2. This CDR3 spans 15 amino acids. Germline V gene sequence: CDR1 PRHDT, CDR2 FYEKMQ (reference sequence). After removal of 4 bases from V and 4 bases from J, the junction contained 1 base not matched to a gene. Written as DNA, the CDR3 is TGTGCCAGCAGCTGGACTAGCGGGGGGGGAGAGACCCAGTACTTC. This sequence encodes CASSWTSGGGETQYF.

The chain has TRBV19 and TRBJ1-2, with a possible D match to TRBD1 (6 bases). Trimming cost V 7 bases and J 6 bases, with 15 bases left between them. CDR1 LNHDA and CDR2 SQIVND come from the germline V gene (reference sequence). The CDR3 has 13 residues. CDR3: CASTESQGNGYTF. CDR3 nucleotide sequence: TGTGCCAGTACCGAATCACAGGGTAATGGCTACACCTTC. Drawing the rest from reference TRBV19 and TRBJ1-2, the complete variable domain is DGGITQSPKYLFRKEGQNVTLSCEQNLNHDAMYWYRQDPGQGLRLIYYSQIVNDFQKGDIAEGYSVSREKKESFPLTVTSAQKNPTAFYLCASTESQGNGYTFGSGTRLTVV.

The J gene is TRBJ1-5, the V gene TRBV7-2; D is ambiguous. The CDR3 extends over 14 amino acids. V dropped 4 bases and J dropped 10 bases, with 17 bases sitting between them. CDR1 SGHTA and CDR2 FQGNSA come from the germline V gene. CDR3 nucleotide sequence: TGTGCCAGCAGCTCAGGACGGACCCCGGGACCCCAGCATTTT. Translated: CASSSGRTPGPQHF.

The count of this clone is one. The CDR3 protein is CASSLANVGGTEAFF. The DNA for the CDR3 is TGCGCCAGCAGCTTGGCAAATGTAGGGGGAACTGAAGCTTTCTTT. This rearrangement joins TRBV5-1 to TRBJ1-1; TRBD1 might be the D (6 bases). The CDR3 is 15 residues long. Germline CDR1 is SGHRS and CDR2 is YFSETQ. Trimming took 0 bases from V and 5 from J, leaving 14 bases between them.

V is TRBV5-1 and J is TRBJ1-2, with 7 bases matching TRBD1. Unmatched junction bases numbered 10, after V lost 1 base and J lost 7 bases. CDR1 SGHRS and CDR2 YFSETQ come from the germline V gene. The CDR3 consists of 15 residues. CDR3 region: CASSLLGQPESGYTF. CDR3 nucleotide sequence: TGCGCCAGCAGCTTGTTGGGACAGCCCGAAAGTGGCTACACCTTC.

This clone came up a few times. The chain uses TRBV5-6 and TRBJ1-5, with D possibly being TRBD1 (5 bases). The CDR3 runs 14 residues. V was shortened by 2 bases and J by 1 base, with 7 bases between the two germline ends. Germline assignment: CDR1 SGHDT and CDR2 YYEEEE. The CDR3 is CASSFRQSNQPQHF. CDR3 coding DNA: TGTGCCAGCAGCTTTCGACAGAGCAATCAGCCCCAGCATTTT.

The chain has TRBV6-4 and TRBJ2-3; weak D call: TRBD1 (5 bases). V lost 0 bases, J lost 5 bases, and 12 bases lay in between. In germline, CDR1 is MRHNA, CDR2 SNTAGT. The CDR3 extends over 15 amino acids. CDR3 nucleotide sequence: TGTGCCAGCAGTGACTCGAAGGGGTCGGTAGATACGCAGTATTTT. Protein: CASSDSKGSVDTQYF.

In this sample, this clone turned up a few times. The rearrangement links TRBV2 to TRBJ2-1, with D possibly being TRBD2 (6 bases). The CDR3 is 16 residues long. Germline CDR1 and CDR2: SNHLY and FYNNEI. Trimming removed 5 bases at V and 12 bases at J, with 26 bases between. The chain's CDR3 is CASSREAPPGAKGQFF. Here the CDR3 DNA reads TGTGCCAGCAGTCGAGAGGCCCCCCCGGGAGCTAAGGGGCAGTTCTTC.

This rearrangement joins TRBV29-1 to TRBJ2-5, with 7 bases fitting TRBD1. CDR3 length equals 14 residues. CDR1 and CDR2 from the germline V gene are SQVTM and ANQGSEA. With V trimmed by 7 bases and J by 1 base, 9 bases remained unmatched. This CDR3 is CSGSPGQLQETQYF. CDR3 bases: TGCAGCGGCTCCCCGGGACAGCTCCAAGAGACCCAGTACTTC.

The V and J genes are TRBV6-5 and TRBJ1-3; TRBD1 agrees at 8 bases. CDR1 is MNHEY and CDR2 is SVGAGI in the germline V gene. The J segment lost 11 bases and the V segment lost 6 bases, leaving 9 bases of the junction unmatched. The CDR3 is 13 amino acids. The CDR3 region has the DNA TGTGCCAGCAGGGGCAGGGGGCTAGACGCCATATATTTT. As protein: CASRGRGLDAIYF.

The V gene is TRBV15, the J gene TRBJ1-1; 7 positions match TRBD1. With 5 bases clipped from V and 10 bases from J, the junction kept 10 bases outside the gene matches. The CDR3 length is 13 residues. Germline V gene lookup returns CDR1 LNHNV and CDR2 YYDKDF (reference sequence). The CDR3 bases are TGTGCCACCAGCGAAGGGACAGCGAGAGTAGCTTTCTTT. It is translated as CATSEGTARVAFF. The full variable domain, in which reference TRBV15 and TRBJ1-1 provide the parts outside the CDR3, is DAMVIQNPRYQVTQFGKPVTLSCSQTLNHNVMYWYQQKSSQAPKLLFHYYDKDFNNEADTPDNFQSRRPNTSFCFLDIRSPGLGDTAMYLCATSEGTARVAFFGQGTRLTVV.

The CDR3 sequence is CASSGGGGPNTIYF. The CDR3 coding sequence is TGTGCCAGCAGCGGTGGGGGGGGTCCAAACACCATATATTTT. The gene calls are TRBV7-8 and TRBJ1-3; the D gene is possibly TRBD1 (5 bases). Per the germline V gene, CDR1 is SGHVS and CDR2 is FQNEAQ. The CDR3 runs to 14 residues. The ends were cut back, 5 bases at V and 6 bases at J, with 14 bases in the middle.

This chain joins TRBV5-6 and TRBJ2-5, with 7 bases aligning to TRBD1. Germline V gives CDR1 SGHDT, CDR2 YYEEEE. J lost 0 bases, V lost 4 bases, and 3 bases had no gene match. This CDR3 comprises 14 residues. The CDR3 loop is CASSTGTDQETQYF. The DNA of the CDR3 is TGTGCCAGCAGCACCGGGACAGACCAAGAGACCCAGTACTTC. The full variable domain, rest sourced from reference TRBV5-6 and TRBJ2-5, is DAGVTQSPTHLIKTRGQQVTLRCSPKSGHDTVSWYQQALGQGPQFIFQYYEEEERQRGNFPDRFSGHQFPNYSSELNVNALLLGDSALYLCASSTGTDQETQYFGPGTRLLVL.

The chain recombines TRBV5-1 with TRBJ2-3; weak D call: TRBD1 (5 bases). CDR1 and CDR2 (germline): SGHRS, YFSETQ. The CDR3 runs 13 residues. Trimming stripped 4 bases from V and 10 bases from J, with 16 bases between. DNA of the CDR3: TGCGCCAGCAGCGACCCAACAGGAACGGCGCAGTATTTT. It yields the protein CASSDPTGTAQYF.

The chain carries TRBV6-7 and TRBJ2-7; possible D gene TRBD1, 6 bases. TRBV6-7 is noted as an ORF with a role that remains uncertain. CDR3 length equals 12 residues. Trimming took off 5 bases at V and 3 bases at J, with 8 bases between the two ends. CDR3 region: CASSNRVYEQYV. CDR3 bases: TGTGCCAGCAGTAACAGGGTCTACGAGCAGTACGTC.

The chain couples TRBV9 to TRBJ2-1; perhaps TRBD2 as D (6 bases). The germline CDR1 and CDR2 sequences are SGDLS and YYNGEE. V lost 4 bases, J lost 2 bases, and 16 bases lay in between. The CDR3 has 16 residues. The CDR3 here is CASSRDSNSPYNEQFF. The CDR3 coding sequence is TGTGCCAGCAGCCGGGACTCCAATTCCCCCTACAATGAGCAGTTCTTC.

This chain joins TRBV5-1 and TRBJ2-1; 7 bases are a match to TRBD2. The CDR3 loop spans 19 amino acids. Looked up from germline, CDR1 is SGHRS and CDR2 is YFSETQ. V was pared by 0 bases and J by 0 bases, with 12 bases of the junction left unmatched. The CDR3 is CASSLGSGGSLSSYNEQFF. CDR3 nucleotides: TGCGCCAGCAGCTTGGGTTCGGGCGGGAGCCTTAGCTCCTACAATGAGCAGTTCTTC.

This chain joins TRBV6-5 and TRBJ2-1; D may be TRBD1 (6 bases). The germline gives CDR1 MNHEY, CDR2 SVGAGI. V was pared by 5 bases and J by 1 base, with 12 bases between. The CDR3 runs 15 residues. This chain's CDR3 is CASSPDSGSYNEQFF. The CDR3 bases are TGTGCCAGCAGTCCGGACAGTGGATCCTACAATGAGCAGTTCTTC.

V gene TRBV10-3 combines with J gene TRBJ2-5, with 12 bases that match TRBD2. The length of the CDR3 is 15 residues. Losses at the gene ends were 2 bases for V and 5 bases for J; bases not matched to a gene: 3. The germline CDR1 and CDR2 sequences are ENHRY and SYGVKD. The CDR3 sequence: CAISEGLAGWETQYF. The CDR3 DNA reads as TGTGCCATCAGTGAGGGACTAGCGGGATGGGAGACCCAGTACTTC.

This CDR3 reads CASSLRLTTDTQYF. CDR3 in DNA: TGTGCCAGCAGCCTCCGACTTACCACAGATACGCAGTATTTT. The chain uses TRBV9 and TRBJ2-3; D call uncertain. Trimming took 4 bases from V and 2 from J, leaving 11 bases between them. The CDR3 totals 14 residues. Germline CDR1 is SGDLS and CDR2 is YYNGEE.

The rearrangement links TRBV7-6 to TRBJ2-1; the match to TRBD2 covers 9 bases. The CDR3 extends over 14 amino acids. Germline CDR1 and CDR2: SGHVS and FNYEAQ. With 1 base clipped from V and 6 bases from J, the junction kept 1 base outside the gene matches. CDR3 in amino acids: CASSLELAGNEQFF. CDR3 coding DNA: TGTGCCAGCAGCTTAGAACTAGCGGGCAATGAGCAGTTCTTC.

V usage is TRBV29-1 and J usage is TRBJ2-3; 8 nucleotides match TRBD2. V was pared by 0 bases and J by 2 bases, with 10 bases of the junction left unmatched. This CDR3 is built from 17 residues. CDR1 SQVTM and CDR2 ANQGSEA come from the germline V gene. CDR3 residues: CSVEDSEREMVTDTQYF. Written as DNA, the CDR3 is TGCAGCGTTGAAGATAGCGAGCGGGAGATGGTCACAGATACGCAGTATTTT.

The chain joins TRBV28 to TRBJ1-1, with a possible D match to TRBD1 (5 bases). The CDR3 totals 13 residues. Germline CDR1 reads MDHEN; CDR2 reads SYDVKM. The V gene lost 4 bases and the J gene lost 5 bases, with 11 bases spanning the gap. CDR3 protein: CASSSGTITEAFF. The CDR3 DNA follows: TGTGCCAGCAGTTCCGGGACTATAACTGAAGCTTTCTTT.

This chain connects TRBV6-5 to TRBJ1-2; 7 nucleotides align to TRBD1. Per germline, CDR1 MNHEY and CDR2 SVGAGI. V trimming: 2 bases; J trimming: 4 bases; junction bases outside the gene matches: 7. This CDR3 has 15 amino acids. This CDR3 reads CASSYAGRGSYGYTF. For the CDR3, the DNA is TGTGCCAGCAGTTACGCTGGCAGGGGGAGCTATGGCTACACCTTC.

V gene TRBV5-6 combines with J gene TRBJ2-1, with TRBD2 matching over 9 bases. CDR3 length: 15 amino acids. V trimming: 4 bases; J trimming: 8 bases; junction bases outside the gene matches: 10. Germline CDR1 is SGHDT and CDR2 is YYEEEE. The CDR3 is CASSPVAGGIYEQFF. The CDR3, as DNA: TGTGCCAGCAGCCCTGTGGCGGGGGGGATCTATGAGCAGTTCTTC.

V is TRBV10-2 and J is TRBJ1-5; TRBD1 matches at 7 bases. V lost 5 bases, J lost 3 bases, and 4 bases stayed unmatched. CDR1 and CDR2 from the germline V gene are WSHSY and SAAADI. CDR3 size: 14 residues. The CDR3 coding sequence is TGCGCCAGCAGTCCGGACAGGATCAATCAGCCCCAGCATTTT. Translated: CASSPDRINQPQHF.

The chain joins TRBV5-1 to TRBJ2-2; TRBD2 matches 10 bases. The V segment lost 3 bases and the J segment 5 bases; nucleotides outside the gene matches: 10. The CDR3 length is 17 residues. Germline CDR1 SGHRS, CDR2 YFSETQ. CDR3: CASSWTLAGATTGELFF. CDR3 DNA: TGCGCCAGCAGCTGGACCCTAGCGGGAGCCACTACCGGGGAGCTGTTTTTT.